Listed below are T cell receptor beta chains from one sample, sequenced in a study of blood T cells in healthy people across ages. TCRdb reprocessed the 5' RACE reads with MiXCR, giving one entry per CDR3 protein. There are roughly 800,000 distinct CDR3 sequences in the sample; about 34% occur only once, and 10% to 15% lies in the top ten. Sequencing was carried out using blood. All receptors derive from a man aged 18 to 29 in good health. Both conserved end residues are part of each CDR3. Fields, in order: CDR3 protein, CDR3 DNA, V gene, D gene, J gene, clone size. A D gene is named only where the DNA matches it firmly. The size of a clone is reported for some rows only, either as once, few or many, or as a class for expanded clones.

CSALGRSSADTQYF	TGCAGTGCTCTCGGACGTTCGTCGGCAGATACGCAGTATTTT	TRBV20-1	NA	TRBJ2-3	NA
CASIGQKNTEAFF	TGTGCCAGCATAGGGCAGAAGAACACTGAAGCTTTCTTT	TRBV6-5	NA	TRBJ1-1	few
CASSPVDPPQETQYF	TGCGCCAGCAGCCCAGTGGACCCCCCGCAAGAGACCCAGTACTTC	TRBV5-1	NA	TRBJ2-5	few
CASSFPRTTPSTDTQYF	TGTGCCAGCAGTTTCCCCCGGACTACTCCTAGCACAGATACGCAGTATTTT	TRBV7-9	NA	TRBJ2-3	few
CASSHPGTQYF	TGTGCCAGCAGCCACCCCGGTACGCAGTATTTT	TRBV3-1	NA	TRBJ2-3	few
CASTRGDLGEAFF	TGTGCCAGCACCCGCGGGGACCTGGGTGAAGCTTTCTTT	TRBV7-9	NA	TRBJ1-1	NA
CVSDRGDINEQFF	TGTGTCAGCGATCGAGGAGACATCAATGAGCAGTTCTTC	TRBV7-9	NA	TRBJ2-1	NA
CASSYRESSYNEQFF	TGTGCCAGCAGTTACCGAGAGAGCTCCTACAATGAGCAGTTCTTC	TRBV6-5	NA	TRBJ2-1	NA
CASSQVTSGEYEQYF	TGCGCCAGCAGCCAAGTAACTAGCGGCGAATACGAGCAGTACTTC	TRBV4-1	TRBD2	TRBJ2-7	NA
CASSLGQGSDGYTF	TGTGCCAGCAGTCTCGGACAGGGCAGTGATGGCTACACCTTC	TRBV12-3/TRBV12-4	TRBD1	TRBJ1-2	many
CAISGTSGGDTQYF	TGTGCCATCTCCGGGACTAGCGGGGGGGATACGCAGTATTTT	TRBV10-3	TRBD2	TRBJ2-3	few
CASSLRGTGNNYGYTF	TGTGCCAGCAGTTTAAGGGGGACAGGTAACAACTATGGCTACACCTTC	TRBV27	TRBD1	TRBJ1-2	few
CASSSRQGAPYTF	TGTGCCAGCAGCTCCCGACAGGGGGCTCCGTACACCTTC	TRBV4-2	TRBD1	TRBJ1-2	NA
CASSPSRGGYTF	TGTGCCAGCAGCCCCTCCCGTGGGGGCTACACCTTC	TRBV14	NA	TRBJ1-2	many
CASSRESPGQDGYTF	TGCGCCAGCAGCCGAGAATCTCCCGGACAGGATGGCTACACCTTC	TRBV5-1	TRBD1	TRBJ1-2	NA
CATSRAKGVGYGHTF	TGTGCCACCAGCAGAGCAAAGGGTGTGGGCTATGGCCACACCTTC	TRBV15	NA	TRBJ1-2	NA
CASSFANTQYF	TGTGCCAGCAGTTTTGCAAATACGCAGTATTTT	TRBV12-3/TRBV12-4	NA	TRBJ2-3	NA
CSARRTSGETQYF	TGCAGTGCTAGAAGGACTAGCGGCGAGACCCAGTACTTC	TRBV20-1	TRBD2	TRBJ2-5	many
CASSPPTRSTDTQYF	TGTGCCAGCAGCCCCCCGACTAGGTCCACAGATACGCAGTATTTT	TRBV28	NA	TRBJ2-3	few
CASSLAGTLPGDEQFF	TGTGCCAGCAGTTTAGCCGGGACTCTCCCTGGGGATGAGCAGTTCTTC	TRBV28	NA	TRBJ2-1	few
CSVDSGRSTDTQYF	TGCAGCGTTGATTCGGGACGTAGCACAGATACGCAGTATTTT	TRBV29-1	NA	TRBJ2-3	many
CAISESPYNEQFF	TGTGCCATCAGTGAGTCTCCATACAATGAGCAGTTCTTC	TRBV10-3	NA	TRBJ2-1	many
CASSLRVTADTQYF	TGTGCCAGCAGTTTACGGGTGACAGCAGATACGCAGTATTTT	TRBV12-3/TRBV12-4	NA	TRBJ2-3	NA
CASSLGVSTLGRSTDTQYF	TGTGCCAGCAGCCTGGGTGTGTCGACTTTGGGACGCAGCACAGATACGCAGTATTTT	TRBV7-2	NA	TRBJ2-3	many
CASSVRGEKLFF	TGTGCCAGCAGTGTCCGGGGCGAAAAACTGTTTTTT	TRBV12-3/TRBV12-4	NA	TRBJ1-4	many
CASSRALSGGGTDTQYF	TGTGCCAGCAGCCGCGCCCTTAGCGGGGGAGGCACAGATACGCAGTATTTT	TRBV14	TRBD2	TRBJ2-3	few
CASSLLDIVGDEQFF	TGTGCCAGCAGCTTATTAGATATAGTCGGAGATGAGCAGTTCTTC	TRBV11-1	NA	TRBJ2-1	many
CATSKVPTSYNSPLHF	TGTGCCACCAGCAAAGTTCCCACAAGCTATAATTCACCCCTCCACTTT	TRBV15	NA	TRBJ1-6	few
CASSLESGEAGTQYF	TGCGCCAGCAGCTTGGAGTCAGGAGAAGCGGGGACCCAGTACTTC	TRBV5-1	NA	TRBJ2-5	NA
CASSLVRGGGSSYNKQYF	TGTGCCAGCAGCTTAGTCCGCGGGGGGGGGAGCTCCTACAATAAGCAGTACTTC	TRBV7-2	TRBD2	TRBJ2-7	NA
CASSPGRGLDYGYTF	TGTGCCAGCAGCCCCGGAAGGGGGCTAGACTATGGCTACACCTTC	TRBV6-1	TRBD1	TRBJ1-2	NA
CASSRLLGPNTGELFF	TGTGCCAGCAGCCGCCTACTAGGCCCGAACACCGGGGAGCTGTTTTTT	TRBV4-2	NA	TRBJ2-2	NA
CASSSLGVNTGELFF	TGTGCCAGCAGCTCCTTAGGGGTCAACACCGGGGAGCTGTTTTTT	TRBV11-2	NA	TRBJ2-2	NA
CASSQGRSYEQYF	TGCGCCAGCAGCCAAGGACGCTCCTACGAGCAGTACTTC	TRBV4-3	NA	TRBJ2-7	many
CASRTAGGRDTQYF	TGTGCCAGCAGGACCGCCGGGGGAAGGGATACGCAGTATTTT	TRBV7-2	NA	TRBJ2-3	few
CASSFETGGGWGLQYF	TGTGCCAGCAGTTTCGAGACAGGGGGCGGCTGGGGTCTGCAGTACTTC	TRBV12-3/TRBV12-4	TRBD1	TRBJ2-7	few